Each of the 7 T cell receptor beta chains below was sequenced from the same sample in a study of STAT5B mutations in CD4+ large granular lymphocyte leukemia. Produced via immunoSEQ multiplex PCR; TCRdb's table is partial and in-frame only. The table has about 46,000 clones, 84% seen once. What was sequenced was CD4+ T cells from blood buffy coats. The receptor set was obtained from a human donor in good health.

This chain's CDR3 is CASSLYGLRYEQYF. CDR3 DNA: TGTGCCAGCAGCTTGTACGGACTGCGCTACGAGCAGTACTTC. The chain links TRBV5-6 to TRBJ2-7; D perhaps matches TRBD2 (5 bases). Trimming took 1 base from V and 3 from J, leaving 11 bases between them. The CDR3 loop spans 14 amino acids. The germline gives CDR1 SGHDT, CDR2 YYEEEE.

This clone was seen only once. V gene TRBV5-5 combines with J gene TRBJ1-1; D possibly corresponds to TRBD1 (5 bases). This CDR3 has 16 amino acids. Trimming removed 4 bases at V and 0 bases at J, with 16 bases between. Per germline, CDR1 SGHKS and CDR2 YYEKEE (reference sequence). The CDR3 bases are TGTGCCAGCAGCCCTGGGTGGGGGGGAATGAACACTGAAGCTTTCTTT. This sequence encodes CASSPGWGGMNTEAFF.

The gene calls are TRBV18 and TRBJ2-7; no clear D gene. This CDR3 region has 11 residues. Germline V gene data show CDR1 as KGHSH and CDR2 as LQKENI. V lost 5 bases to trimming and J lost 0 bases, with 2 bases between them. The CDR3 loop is CASSSSYEQYF. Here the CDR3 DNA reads TGTGCCAGCTCAAGCTCCTACGAGCAGTACTTC.

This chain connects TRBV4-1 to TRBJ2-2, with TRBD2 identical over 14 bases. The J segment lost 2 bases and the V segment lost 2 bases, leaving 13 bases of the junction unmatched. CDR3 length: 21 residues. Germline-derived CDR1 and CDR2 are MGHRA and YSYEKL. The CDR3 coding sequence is TGCGCCAGCAGCCAAAACCGAGCGAGACTAGCGGGAGGGCGAAACACCGGGGAGCTGTTTTTT. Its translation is CASSQNRARLAGGRNTGELFF.

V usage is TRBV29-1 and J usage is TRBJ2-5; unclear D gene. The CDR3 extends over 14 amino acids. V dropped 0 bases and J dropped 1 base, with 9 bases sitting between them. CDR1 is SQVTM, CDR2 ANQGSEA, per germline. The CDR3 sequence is CSVEERFGQETQYF. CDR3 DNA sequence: TGCAGCGTTGAAGAACGGTTCGGCCAAGAGACCCAGTACTTC.

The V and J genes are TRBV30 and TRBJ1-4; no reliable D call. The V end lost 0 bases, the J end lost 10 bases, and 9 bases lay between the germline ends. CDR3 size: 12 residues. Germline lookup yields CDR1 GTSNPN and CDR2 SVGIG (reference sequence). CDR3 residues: CAWSVREGKLFF. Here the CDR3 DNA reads TGTGCCTGGAGTGTACGAGAGGGAAAACTGTTTTTT. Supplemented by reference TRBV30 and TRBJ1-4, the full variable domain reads SQTIHQWPATLVQPVGSPLSLECTVEGTSNPNLYWYRQAAGRGLQLLFYSVGIGQISSEVPQNLSASRPQDRQFILSSKKLLLSDSGFYLCAWSVREGKLFFGSGTQLSVL.

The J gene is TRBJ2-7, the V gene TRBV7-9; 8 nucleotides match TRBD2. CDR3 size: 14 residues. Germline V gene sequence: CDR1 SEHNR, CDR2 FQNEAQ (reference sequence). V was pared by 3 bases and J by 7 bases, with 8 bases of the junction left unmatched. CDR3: CASSFSGKIREQYF. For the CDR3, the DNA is TGTGCCAGCAGCTTTAGCGGGAAGATTCGAGAGCAGTACTTC.